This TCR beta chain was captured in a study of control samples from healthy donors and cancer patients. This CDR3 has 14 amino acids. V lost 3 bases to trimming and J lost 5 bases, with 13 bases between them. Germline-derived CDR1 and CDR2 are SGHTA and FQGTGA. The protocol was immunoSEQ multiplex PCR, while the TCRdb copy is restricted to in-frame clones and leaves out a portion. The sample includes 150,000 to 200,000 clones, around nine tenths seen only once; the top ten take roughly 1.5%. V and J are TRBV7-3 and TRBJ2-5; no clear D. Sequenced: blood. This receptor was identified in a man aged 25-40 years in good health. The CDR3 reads CASSFGPTGETQYF. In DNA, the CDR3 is TGTGCCAGCAGCTTCGGGCCGACCGGGGAGACCCAGTACTTC. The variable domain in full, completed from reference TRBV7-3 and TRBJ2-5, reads GAGVSQTPSNKVTEKGKYVELRCDPISGHTALYWYRQSLGQGPEFLIYFQGTGAADDSGLPNDRFFAVRPEGSVSTLKIQRTERGDSAVYLCASSFGPTGETQYFGPGTRLLVL.